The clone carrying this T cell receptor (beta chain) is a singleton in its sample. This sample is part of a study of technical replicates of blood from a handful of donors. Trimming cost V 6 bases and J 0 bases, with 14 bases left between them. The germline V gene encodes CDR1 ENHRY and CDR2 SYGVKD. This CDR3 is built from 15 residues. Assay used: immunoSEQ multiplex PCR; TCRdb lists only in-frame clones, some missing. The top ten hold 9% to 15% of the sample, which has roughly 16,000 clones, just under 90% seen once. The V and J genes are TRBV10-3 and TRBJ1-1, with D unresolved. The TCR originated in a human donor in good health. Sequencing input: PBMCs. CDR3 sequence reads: CAISPQEGMNTEAFF. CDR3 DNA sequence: TGTGCCATCAGCCCTCAGGAGGGCATGAACACTGAAGCTTTCTTT.